This record looks at one T cell receptor beta chain sequence and its context. Antigen: not known. This table comes from immunoSEQ multiplex PCR, and its TCRdb copy is limited to in-frame clones, with some not included. The sample carries 65,000 to 95,000 clones, 93% recorded once. V was pared by 0 bases and J by 2 bases, with 5 bases between. Germline V lookup: CDR1 SGHTA, CDR2 FQGNSA. This CDR3 has 14 amino acids. The source of the sample is a study of cytomegalovirus exposure and HLA in healthy donors. Points from the study as a whole: Within the 120 or so validation repertoires, first-cohort TCR clusters tended to co-occur, according to a later analysis. Most TCRs appeared rarely, but some public TCRs recurred in many donors.

The origin of this receptor is a woman aged 25-40 years in good health and CMV-seronegative. Sequences were obtained from PBMCs. V and J are TRBV7-2 and TRBJ1-5; D ambiguous. The CDR3 coding sequence is TGTGCCAGCAGCTTAGCCACGGGCAATCAGCCCCAGCATTTT. It encodes CASSLATGNQPQHF.